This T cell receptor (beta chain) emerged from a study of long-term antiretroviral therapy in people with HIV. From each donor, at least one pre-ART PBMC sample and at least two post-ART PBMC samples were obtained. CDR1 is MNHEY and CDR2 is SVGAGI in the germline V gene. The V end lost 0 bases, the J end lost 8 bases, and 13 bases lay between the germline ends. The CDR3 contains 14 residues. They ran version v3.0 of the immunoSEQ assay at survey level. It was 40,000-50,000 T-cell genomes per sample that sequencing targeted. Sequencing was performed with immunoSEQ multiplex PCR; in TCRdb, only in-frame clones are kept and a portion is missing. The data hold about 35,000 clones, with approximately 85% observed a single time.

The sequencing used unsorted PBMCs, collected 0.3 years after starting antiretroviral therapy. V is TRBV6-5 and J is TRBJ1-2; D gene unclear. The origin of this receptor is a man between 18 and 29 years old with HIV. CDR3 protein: CASSYSVLAGGYTF. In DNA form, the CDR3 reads TGTGCCAGCAGTTACTCCGTCCTTGCTGGCGGCTACACCTTC.